The 23 T cell receptor beta chains in this list originate from one sample, sequenced in a study of T cell clonality in common variable immunodeficiency. Study-wide results and limits: In common variable immunodeficiency, TCR beta chains reportedly carried fewer deletions and N-nucleotide insertions.

These receptors lack a known antigen. Data came from immunoSEQ multiplex PCR; TCRdb stores just in-frame clones and leaves some out. The repertoire shows 25,000 to 30,000 clones, none seen only once; the top ten take around 3%. The material sequenced was peripheral blood mononuclear cells. These receptors came from a human donor with common variable immunodeficiency.

To note about this clone: The read ends 3 residues shy of where the CDR3 ends; the end is completed using the germline J gene. The V gene is TRBV6-1, the J gene TRBJ2-1; 11 nucleotides align to TRBD2. Per germline, CDR1 MNHNS and CDR2 SASEGT. Losses at the gene ends were 2 bases for V and 8 bases for J; bases not matched to a gene: 5. CDR3 length equals 15 residues. The CDR3 reads CASSENSGRAYEQFF. The CDR3 bases that were read are TGTGCCAGCAGTGAAAATAGCGGGAGGGCCTATGAG.

In the case of this clone: Read coverage stops 3 residues before the CDR3 terminus; the germline J gene supplies the remainder. V gene TRBV5-5 combines with J gene TRBJ2-7; D might be TRBD1 (6 bases). This CDR3 is built from 15 residues. Germline-derived CDR1 and CDR2 are SGHKS and YYEKEE (reference sequence). Trimming pared 1 base from V and 4 bases from J, leaving 15 bases between. CDR3 amino acids: CASSLSQGEWYEQYF. CDR3 DNA, as far as it was read: TGTGCCAGCAGCTTGTCACAGGGTGAGTGGTACGAG.

A word on this clone: The read halts 3 residues ahead of the CDR3 end, with the missing end drawn from the germline J gene. The rearrangement joins TRBV5-1 to TRBJ1-1; perhaps TRBD1 as D (5 bases). CDR1 is SGHRS and CDR2 is YFSETQ in the germline V gene. The CDR3 runs to 12 residues. Deletions cut 2 bases from V and 4 bases from J, with 6 bases between. This chain's CDR3 is CASSFQGTEAFF. The CDR3 bases that were read are TGCGCCAGCAGCTTTCAGGGCACTGAA.

This clone was counted ten times or more. The read stops 3 residues short of the end of the CDR3; the missing end is completed from the germline J gene. V usage is TRBV19 and J usage is TRBJ1-1; no firm D call. Trimming cost V 3 bases and J 1 base, with 9 bases left between them. CDR1 and CDR2 from the germline V gene are LNHDA and SQIVND (reference sequence). The CDR3 contains 14 residues. The CDR3 here is CASSIKAQNTEAFF. The covered CDR3 bases are TGTGCCAGTAGTATCAAGGCCCAGAACACTGAA.

As regards this clone: Coverage ceases 3 residues before the CDR3 finishes, and the germline J gene fills in the end. V usage is TRBV6-2 or TRBV6-3 and J usage is TRBJ1-1; 7 positions agree with TRBD1. Germline-derived CDR1 and CDR2 are MNHEY and SVGEGT. CDR3 length: 15 residues. CDR3 sequence reads: CASKRLQGQRNQAFF. CDR3 DNA, as far as it was read: TGTGCCAGCAAAAGGTTGCAGGGACAGCGAAACCAA.

This clone was counted a few times. The read terminates 3 residues before the CDR3 end, so the remaining end is supplied by the germline J gene. The same CDR3 also results from other DNA sequences found in this sample. The V call is TRBV10-3, the J call TRBJ2-7; tentatively, D is TRBD1 (6 bases). Between the trimmed V and J ends, which lost 6 bases and 2 bases, there was a span of 14 bases. Germline CDR1 reads ENHRY; CDR2 reads SYGVKD. This CDR3 spans 14 amino acids. The CDR3 DNA, read in part, is TGTGCCATCAGAGGGGGACCGGCGGCCTACGAG. Translation gives CAIRGGPAAYE. The complete CDR3 reads CAIRGGPAAYEQYF.

This clone was seen ten or more times. Coverage ceases 3 residues before the CDR3 finishes, and the germline J gene fills in the end. The chain uses TRBV28 and TRBJ2-1; no reliable D call. The germline V and J ends were trimmed by 6 bases and 1 base, with 7 bases remaining between them. Germline-derived CDR1 and CDR2 are MDHEN and SYDVKM. The CDR3 totals 13 residues. This chain's CDR3 is CASRIQSYNEQFF. Incomplete CDR3 DNA: TGTGCCAGCAGGATACAGTCCTACAATGAG.

This clone was picked up many times. The CDR3 is cut off 3 residues early in the read; its end comes from the germline J gene. This sequence joins TRBV18 and TRBJ2-7, with 9 bases identical to TRBD1. The trim removed 5 bases at V and 2 bases at J, leaving 7 bases unmatched. Germline V gene data show CDR1 as KGHSH and CDR2 as LQKENI. The length of the CDR3 is 15 residues. This CDR3 reads CASSSGTGWTYEQYF. Partial CDR3 DNA: TGTGCCAGCTCATCCGGGACAGGGTGGACCTACGAG.

This clone has more than one count but fewer than ten. The CDR3 end is not reached by the read, which stops 3 residues before it; the germline J gene fills it in. The chain uses TRBV6-2 or TRBV6-3 and TRBJ1-5, with 8 bases identical to TRBD1. Germline CDR1 is MNHEY and CDR2 is SVGEGT. V lost 0 bases, J lost 1 base, and 2 bases stayed unmatched. The CDR3 has 16 amino acids. The sequenced part of the CDR3 DNA is TGTGCCAGCAGTTACTCGACAGGGGCAAGCAATCAGCCC. Protein product: CASSYSTGASNQP. The whole CDR3 protein reads CASSYSTGASNQPQHF.

This clone was seen ten or more times. The sequence runs out 3 residues before the end of the CDR3; the remainder is reconstructed from the germline J gene. This chain connects TRBV5-1 to TRBJ2-1; D is possibly TRBD1 or TRBD2 (5 bases each). V lost 3 bases to trimming and J lost 9 bases, with 10 bases between them. Germline V gives CDR1 SGHRS, CDR2 YFSETQ. CDR3 length equals 12 residues. CDR3 sequence reads: CASSSRGVEQFF. The covered CDR3 bases are TGCGCCAGCAGCTCAAGGGGAGTTGAG. The full variable domain, its missing parts supplied by reference TRBV5-1 and TRBJ2-1, is KAGVTQTPRYLIKTRGQQVTLSCSPISGHRSVSWYQQTPGQGLQFLFEYFSETQRNKGNFPGRFSGRQFSNSRSEMNVSTLELGDSALYLCASSSRGVEQFFGPGTRLTVL.

This clone turned up a few times. The CDR3 is cut off 3 residues early in the read; its end comes from the germline J gene. This chain connects TRBV18 to TRBJ1-6, with D uncertain. The CDR3 is 19 residues long. The V end was cut by 2 bases, the J end by 0 bases, with 17 bases between. CDR1 and CDR2 from the germline V gene are KGHSH and LQKENI. The CDR3 reads CASSPIDYRTPSYNSPLHF. The DNA read from the CDR3 is TGTGCCAGCTCACCAATTGACTACAGAACACCCTCCTATAATTCACCC.

This clone showed up many times. The sequenced fragment ends 3 residues before the CDR3 boundary, so the rest is inferred from the germline J gene. This chain uses TRBV5-1 with TRBJ2-7; 11 bases are shared with TRBD2. With 3 bases clipped from V and 4 bases from J, the junction kept 3 bases outside the gene matches. The CDR3 is 14 amino acids. Germline lookup yields CDR1 SGHRS and CDR2 YFSETQ. CDR3 amino acids: CASSSGTSGYEQYF. CDR3 bases read: TGCGCCAGCAGCTCCGGGACTAGCGGTTACGAG.

This clone was counted ten times or more. The CDR3 loop reads CASSKLQGANQPQHF. The CDR3 bases that were read are TGTGCCAGCAGTAAGCTTCAGGGGGCCAATCAGCCC. J is TRBJ1-5 and V is TRBV2, with TRBD1 identical over 8 bases. The sequence runs out 3 residues before the end of the CDR3; the remainder is reconstructed from the germline J gene. The CDR3 runs 15 residues. CDR1 is SNHLY and CDR2 is FYNNEI in the germline V gene. The V and J ends lost 5 bases and 3 bases, in that order; junction bases with no gene match: 6.

Only a few counts were recorded for this clone. The read terminates 3 residues before the CDR3 end, so the remaining end is supplied by the germline J gene. V gene TRBV19 combines with J gene TRBJ1-2; 8 nucleotides match TRBD1. V trimming: 7 bases; J trimming: 5 bases; junction bases outside the gene matches: 18. Germline V gives CDR1 LNHDA, CDR2 SQIVND (reference sequence). The CDR3 runs to 17 residues. This CDR3 reads CASTQGPGGSVIYGYTF. The CDR3 DNA, read in part, is TGTGCCAGTACTCAAGGGCCAGGGGGCTCCGTAATTTATGGC. The whole variable domain, remainder taken from reference TRBV19 and TRBJ1-2, is DGGITQSPKYLFRKEGQNVTLSCEQNLNHDAMYWYRQDPGQGLRLIYYSQIVNDFQKGDIAEGYSVSREKKESFPLTVTSAQKNPTAFYLCASTQGPGGSVIYGYTFGSGTRLTVV.

Ten or more counts support this clone. The CDR3 end is not reached by the read, which stops 3 residues before it; the germline J gene fills it in. The chain uses TRBV10-3 and TRBJ1-1; weak D call: TRBD1 (6 bases). Germline CDR1 reads ENHRY; CDR2 reads SYGVKD. The CDR3 runs 16 residues. The V end was cut by 7 bases, the J end by 5 bases, with 23 bases between. The CDR3 protein is CAIMGQARGRRTEAFF. The CDR3 DNA, read in part, is TGTGCCATCATGGGTCAGGCCAGGGGCCGGAGGACTGAA.

This clone was recorded many times. The read finishes 3 residues shy of the CDR3 end, and the germline J gene is used to complete it. This chain connects TRBV6-1 to TRBJ2-2, with D perhaps TRBD2 (7 bases). This CDR3 region has 15 residues. Trimming stripped 4 bases from V and 6 bases from J, with 15 bases between. Germline V lookup: CDR1 MNHNS, CDR2 SASEGT. CDR3 loop: CASSGLVGGPGELFF. Incomplete CDR3 DNA: TGTGCCAGCAGTGGACTAGTCGGGGGGCCCGGGGAG.

This clone has ten or more counts. The read stops 3 residues short of the end of the CDR3; the missing end is completed from the germline J gene. The J gene is TRBJ2-6, the V gene TRBV30, with D perhaps matching TRBD2 (6 bases). Trimming removed 2 bases at V and 2 bases at J, with 7 bases between. The CDR3 has 14 amino acids. Germline lookup yields CDR1 GTSNPN and CDR2 SVGIG (reference sequence). CDR3 in amino acids: CAWSRRAGANVLTF. CDR3 DNA (partial): TGTGCCTGGAGTCGGAGGGCTGGGGCCAACGTC.

This clone was recorded at least ten times. The read terminates 3 residues ahead of where the CDR3 ends, so the germline J gene completes it. This chain links TRBV6-1 with TRBJ1-5; a weak D match, TRBD1 (6 bases). V lost 1 base, J lost 0 bases, and 7 bases lay in between. The CDR3 has 15 residues. Germline V gene lookup returns CDR1 MNHNS and CDR2 SASEGT. The CDR3 reads CASSEGGPSNQPQHF. The part of the CDR3 DNA that was read is TGTGCCAGCAGTGAAGGGGGGCCTAGCAATCAGCCC.

This clone was counted ten times or more. One junction end disagrees with the germline gene, perhaps due to a read error. The CDR3 goes on 3 residues after the read ends, and that part is filled in from the germline J gene. This sequence joins TRBV7-7 and TRBJ2-1; 7 bases map to TRBD1. This CDR3 is built from 15 residues. Per germline, CDR1 SSHAT and CDR2 FNYEAQ (reference sequence). The CDR3 DNA, read in part, is TGTGCTAGCAGCCCTGGGGACAGCTCCTACAATGAG. Amino acid sequence: CASSPGDSSYNE. The full CDR3 sequence reads CASSPGDSSYNEQFF. Supplemented by reference TRBV7-7 and TRBJ2-1, the full variable domain reads GAGVSQSPRYKVTKRGQDVTLRCDPISSHATLYWYQQALGQGPEFLTYFNYEAQPDKSGLPSDRFSAERPEGSISTLTIQRTEQRDSAMYRCASSPGDSSYNEQFFGPGTRLTVL.

Comments on this clone: The observed sequence ends 3 residues before the CDR3 terminus, with the missing tail filled in from the germline J gene. This sequence joins TRBV18 and TRBJ1-2; the match to TRBD1 covers 8 bases. The length of the CDR3 is 15 residues. V shed 2 bases, J shed 2 bases, and the junction held 4 bases outside the gene matches. Germline V lookup: CDR1 KGHSH, CDR2 LQKENI. Partial CDR3 DNA: TGTGCCAGCTCACCATCAGGACAGGGAAACTATGGC. Translated: CASSPSGQGNYG. The whole CDR3 protein is CASSPSGQGNYGYTF.

In this sample, this clone turned up many times. The CDR3 is CASSERGTGWMNTEAFF. The part of the CDR3 DNA that was read is TGTGCCAGCAGTGAAAGAGGGACAGGGTGGATGAACACTGAA. The chain couples TRBV2 to TRBJ1-1; 9 nucleotides agree with TRBD1. The missing CDR3 end, 3 residues past where the read stops, is filled in from the germline J gene. J gave up 0 bases and V 2 bases, and 7 bases lay outside the gene matches. Germline V gene sequence: CDR1 SNHLY, CDR2 FYNNEI. The CDR3 is 17 amino acids.

This clone appeared many times. The read is 3 residues too short to cover the CDR3 end, so that end is filled in from the germline J gene. The chain couples TRBV19 to TRBJ1-4, with D perhaps matching TRBD1 (5 bases). Trimming pared 6 bases from V and 5 bases from J, leaving 10 bases between. From germline, CDR1 is LNHDA and CDR2 SQIVND (reference sequence). This CDR3 is 13 amino acids long. The CDR3 spells CASRGTGNEKLFF. The CDR3 DNA, read in part, is TGTGCCAGTAGAGGGACTGGAAATGAAAAA.

This clone has more than one count but fewer than ten. The read ends 3 residues shy of where the CDR3 ends; the end is completed using the germline J gene. The rearrangement joins TRBV5-6 to TRBJ2-7, with 8 bases lining up with TRBD2. CDR1 and CDR2 (germline): SGHDT, YYEEEE. The V gene end was trimmed by 0 bases and the J gene end by 2 bases; junction bases not matched to a gene: 4. The CDR3 runs 15 residues. The part of the CDR3 DNA that was read is TGTGCCAGCAGCTTGGCGAGCGGGGGACCCTACGAG. Residues: CASSLASGGPYE. The CDR3 reads in full as CASSLASGGPYEQYF.